Listed below are T cell receptor beta chains from one sample, sequenced in a study of shared clonotypes between healthy human individuals. The method was immunoSEQ multiplex PCR; TCRdb's version includes in-frame clones alone and lacks a portion of them. Seen here are millions of clones, about 95% observed once, and the top ten hold 0.13%. Sequencing was carried out using naive CD4+ T cells sorted from blood. These receptors came from a man aged 18 to 29 in good health. The CDR3 runs from the conserved cysteine through the conserved F or W. Fields, in order: V gene, D gene, clone size, J gene, CDR3 protein, CDR3 DNA. The D gene is left open where the match is weak. Clone size, where shown, is once, few, many, or a class for clones that have expanded.

v_call: TRBV30; d_call: -; clone_size: -; j_call: TRBJ2-7; cdr3_aa: CAWSEDGYEQYF; cdr3_nt: TGTGCCTGGAGCGAGGACGGCTACGAGCAGTACTTC
v_call: TRBV9; d_call: TRBD1; clone_size: -; j_call: TRBJ2-2; cdr3_aa: CASSVERGTGNTGELFF; cdr3_nt: TGTGCCAGCAGCGTAGAAAGGGGGACAGGGAACACCGGGGAGCTGTTTTTT
v_call: TRBV27; d_call: -; clone_size: once; j_call: TRBJ1-1; cdr3_aa: CASSTRRQNTEAFF; cdr3_nt: TGTGCCAGCAGTACCCGACGGCAGAACACTGAAGCTTTCTTT
v_call: TRBV6-1; d_call: TRBD1; clone_size: -; j_call: TRBJ2-2; cdr3_aa: CASSGQGASTGELFF; cdr3_nt: TGTGCCAGCAGCGGACAGGGGGCTTCCACCGGGGAGCTGTTTTTT
v_call: TRBV6-6; d_call: -; clone_size: -; j_call: TRBJ1-4; cdr3_aa: CASKAGQSLEKLFF; cdr3_nt: TGTGCCAGCAAGGCAGGACAGAGTCTTGAAAAACTGTTTTTT
v_call: TRBV7-2; d_call: -; clone_size: -; j_call: TRBJ2-3; cdr3_aa: CASSFGQMVSTDTQYF; cdr3_nt: TGTGCCAGCAGCTTCGGACAGATGGTTAGCACAGATACGCAGTATTTT
v_call: TRBV7-9; d_call: TRBD1; clone_size: -; j_call: TRBJ1-1; cdr3_aa: CASSFGTAHMNTEAFF; cdr3_nt: TGTGCCAGCAGCTTCGGGACAGCGCACATGAACACTGAAGCTTTCTTT
v_call: TRBV6-5; d_call: -; clone_size: -; j_call: TRBJ1-1; cdr3_aa: CASRLTGPQNTEAFF; cdr3_nt: TGTGCCAGCAGGTTGACGGGACCGCAGAACACTGAAGCTTTCTTT
v_call: TRBV28; d_call: TRBD1; clone_size: -; j_call: TRBJ2-7; cdr3_aa: CASSLFARDRGLGYEQYF; cdr3_nt: TGTGCCAGCAGTTTATTTGCCAGAGACAGGGGGCTGGGCTACGAGCAGTACTTC
v_call: TRBV9; d_call: -; clone_size: once; j_call: TRBJ1-6; cdr3_aa: CASSVAGGALGNSPLHF; cdr3_nt: TGTGCCAGCAGCGTCGCCGGGGGGGCCCTCGGGAATTCACCCCTCCACTTT
v_call: TRBV28; d_call: TRBD1; clone_size: -; j_call: TRBJ2-4; cdr3_aa: CASSTGGAKVGF; cdr3_nt: TGTGCCAGCAGTACAGGGGGCGCGAAGGTTGGCTTC
v_call: TRBV7-9; d_call: TRBD2; clone_size: -; j_call: TRBJ2-1; cdr3_aa: CASSRGLLAGGQSEQFF; cdr3_nt: TGTGCCAGCAGCCGAGGACTCCTAGCGGGAGGGCAGAGTGAGCAGTTCTTC
v_call: TRBV29-1; d_call: TRBD2; clone_size: -; j_call: TRBJ2-7; cdr3_aa: CSVEVVAGSSYEQYF; cdr3_nt: TGCAGCGTTGAGGTGGTAGCGGGAAGCTCCTACGAGCAGTACTTC
v_call: TRBV10-3; d_call: TRBD1; clone_size: -; j_call: TRBJ2-6; cdr3_aa: CAIGDRLSSGANVLTF; cdr3_nt: TGTGCTATCGGGGACAGGCTCTCCTCTGGGGCCAACGTCCTGACTTTC
v_call: TRBV9; d_call: -; clone_size: -; j_call: TRBJ2-2; cdr3_aa: CASSVDPGANTGELFF; cdr3_nt: TGTGCCAGCAGCGTAGATCCCGGGGCGAACACCGGGGAGCTGTTTTTT
v_call: TRBV2; d_call: TRBD1; clone_size: -; j_call: TRBJ1-5; cdr3_aa: CASRGTGRGQPQHF; cdr3_nt: TGTGCCAGCAGGGGGACAGGGCGAGGGCAGCCCCAGCATTTT
v_call: TRBV6-6; d_call: -; clone_size: once; j_call: TRBJ2-7; cdr3_aa: CATQRSSTEGEQYF; cdr3_nt: TGTGCCACCCAAAGGTCTAGTACAGAAGGCGAGCAGTACTTC
v_call: TRBV6-1; d_call: TRBD1; clone_size: -; j_call: TRBJ1-2; cdr3_aa: CASSERDRGYGYTF; cdr3_nt: TGTGCCAGCAGTGAAAGGGACAGGGGCTATGGCTACACCTTC
v_call: TRBV5-1; d_call: TRBD2; clone_size: -; j_call: TRBJ2-1; cdr3_aa: CASSRTSGNYNEQFF; cdr3_nt: TGCGCCAGCAGCAGGACTAGCGGGAACTACAATGAGCAGTTCTTC
v_call: TRBV5-6; d_call: TRBD2; clone_size: -; j_call: TRBJ2-5; cdr3_aa: CASSSKAGVLQETQYF; cdr3_nt: TGTGCCAGCAGCTCCAAAGCGGGAGTCCTACAAGAGACCCAGTACTTC
v_call: TRBV5-6; d_call: -; clone_size: once; j_call: TRBJ2-2; cdr3_aa: CASSMPTGELFF; cdr3_nt: TGTGCCAGCAGCATGCCCACCGGGGAGCTGTTTTTT
v_call: TRBV30; d_call: -; clone_size: -; j_call: TRBJ2-3; cdr3_aa: CAFRGGGDTQYF; cdr3_nt: TGTGCCTTCCGAGGGGGGGGAGATACGCAGTATTTT
v_call: TRBV10-3; d_call: -; clone_size: -; j_call: TRBJ1-5; cdr3_aa: CAISRTQGEPQHF; cdr3_nt: TGTGCCATCAGCCGGACACAGGGAGAGCCCCAGCATTTT
v_call: TRBV18; d_call: -; clone_size: once; j_call: TRBJ1-1; cdr3_aa: CASSPDLGGKGQAFF; cdr3_nt: TGTGCCAGCTCACCTGATTTAGGGGGGAAGGGGCAAGCTTTCTTT
v_call: TRBV27; d_call: -; clone_size: -; j_call: TRBJ2-1; cdr3_aa: CASRVAAVGYNEQFF; cdr3_nt: TGTGCCAGCAGGGTAGCGGCCGTGGGCTACAATGAGCAGTTCTTC
v_call: TRBV10-1; d_call: -; clone_size: -; j_call: TRBJ2-7; cdr3_aa: CASSEGTSWGEQYF; cdr3_nt: TGCGCCAGCAGTGAGGGGACCTCCTGGGGCGAGCAGTACTTC
v_call: TRBV30; d_call: -; clone_size: once; j_call: TRBJ2-5; cdr3_aa: CAWGTATQYF; cdr3_nt: TGTGCCTGGGGAACTGCGACCCAGTACTTC
v_call: TRBV6-6; d_call: -; clone_size: -; j_call: TRBJ2-5; cdr3_aa: CASRRDPVRETQYF; cdr3_nt: TGTGCCAGCAGGCGGGACCCCGTACGAGAGACCCAGTACTTC
v_call: TRBV6-1; d_call: -; clone_size: few; j_call: TRBJ1-5; cdr3_aa: CASRGWGQPQHF; cdr3_nt: TGTGCCAGCAGGGGCTGGGGCCAGCCCCAGCATTTT